This T cell receptor beta chain was identified during a study of T cell responses to AZD1222 COVID-19 vaccine. General study findings and limits: Possibly, clonal diversity was underestimated; donors were largely white British and included more females.

This clone was detected only once. Its specificity is not known. Here immunoSEQ multiplex PCR was the method, and the copy in TCRdb shows in-frame clones only, minus some. The data hold tens of thousands of clones, with 70% to 80% observed a single time. The CDR3 is made up of 17 amino acids. The V gene's germline CDR1 is SGDLS and CDR2 YYNGEE. V lost 4 bases and J 0 bases, leaving 16 bases between the germline ends. The receptor comes from an adult in good health. The specimen comprised peripheral blood, sampled on day 0 of AZD1222 vaccination. The chain couples TRBV9 to TRBJ1-4; no definite D call. The CDR3 region has the DNA TGTGCCAGCAGCCCAAGTCGGCCGGCTTCAACTAATGAAAAACTGTTTTTT. Its protein is CASSPSRPASTNEKLFF.